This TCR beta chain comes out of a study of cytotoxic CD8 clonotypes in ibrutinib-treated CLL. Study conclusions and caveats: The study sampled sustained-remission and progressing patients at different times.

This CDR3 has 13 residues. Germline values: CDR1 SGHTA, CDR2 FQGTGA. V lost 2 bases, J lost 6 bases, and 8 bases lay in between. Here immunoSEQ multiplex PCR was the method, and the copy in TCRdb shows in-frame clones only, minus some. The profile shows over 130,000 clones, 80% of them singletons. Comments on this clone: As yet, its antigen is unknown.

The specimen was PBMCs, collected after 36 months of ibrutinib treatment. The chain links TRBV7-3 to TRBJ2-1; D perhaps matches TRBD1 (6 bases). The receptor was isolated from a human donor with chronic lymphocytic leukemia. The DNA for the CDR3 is TGTGCCAGCAGCTTAGGGGGCCTCAATGAGCAGTTCTTC. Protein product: CASSLGGLNEQFF.